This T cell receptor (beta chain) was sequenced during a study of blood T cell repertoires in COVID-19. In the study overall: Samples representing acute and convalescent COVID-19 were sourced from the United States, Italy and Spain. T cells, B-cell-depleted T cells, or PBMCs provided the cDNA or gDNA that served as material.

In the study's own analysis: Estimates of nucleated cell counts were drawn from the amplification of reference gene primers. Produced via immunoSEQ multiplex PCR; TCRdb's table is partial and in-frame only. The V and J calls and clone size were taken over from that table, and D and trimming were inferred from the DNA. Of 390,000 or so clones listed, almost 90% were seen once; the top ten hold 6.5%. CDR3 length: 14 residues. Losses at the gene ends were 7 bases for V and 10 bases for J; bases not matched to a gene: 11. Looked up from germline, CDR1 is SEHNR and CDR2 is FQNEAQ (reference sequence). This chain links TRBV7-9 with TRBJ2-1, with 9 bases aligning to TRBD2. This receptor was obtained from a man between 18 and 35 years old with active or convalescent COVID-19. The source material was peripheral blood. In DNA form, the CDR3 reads TGTGCCAGCACCTCGACTAGCGGAGTCAGGGAGCAGTTCTTC. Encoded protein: CASTSTSGVREQFF.